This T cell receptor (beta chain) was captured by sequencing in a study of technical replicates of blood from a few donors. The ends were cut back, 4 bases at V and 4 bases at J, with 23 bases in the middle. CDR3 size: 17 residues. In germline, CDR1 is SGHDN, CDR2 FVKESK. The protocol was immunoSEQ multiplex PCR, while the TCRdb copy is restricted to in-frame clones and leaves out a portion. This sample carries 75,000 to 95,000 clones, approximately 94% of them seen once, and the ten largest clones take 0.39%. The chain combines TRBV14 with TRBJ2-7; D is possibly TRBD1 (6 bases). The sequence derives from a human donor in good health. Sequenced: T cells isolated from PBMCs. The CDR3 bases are TGTGCCAGCAGCCTATACCTTTCCGGGACATCCAATTACGAGCAGTACTTC. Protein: CASSLYLSGTSNYEQYF.